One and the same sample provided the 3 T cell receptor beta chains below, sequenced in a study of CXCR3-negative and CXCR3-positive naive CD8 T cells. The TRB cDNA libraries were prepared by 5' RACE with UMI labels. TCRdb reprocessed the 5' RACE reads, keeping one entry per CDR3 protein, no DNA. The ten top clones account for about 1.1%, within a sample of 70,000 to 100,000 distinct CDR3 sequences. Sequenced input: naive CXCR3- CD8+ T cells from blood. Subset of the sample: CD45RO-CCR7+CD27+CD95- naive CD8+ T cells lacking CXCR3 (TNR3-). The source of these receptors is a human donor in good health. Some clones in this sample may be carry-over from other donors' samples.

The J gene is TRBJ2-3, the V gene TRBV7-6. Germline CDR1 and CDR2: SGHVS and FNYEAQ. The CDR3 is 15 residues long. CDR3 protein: CASSLEGLATDTQYF.

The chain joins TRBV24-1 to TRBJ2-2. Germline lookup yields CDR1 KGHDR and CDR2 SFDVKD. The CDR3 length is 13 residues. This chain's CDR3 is CATSDLWEGELFF.

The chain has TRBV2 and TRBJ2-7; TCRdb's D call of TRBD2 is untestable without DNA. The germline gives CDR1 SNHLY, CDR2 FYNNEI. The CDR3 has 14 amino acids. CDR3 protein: CASTGLAGAYEQYF. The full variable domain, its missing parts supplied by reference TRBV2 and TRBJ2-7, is EPEVTQTPSHQVTQMGQEVILRCVPISNHLYFYWYRQILGQKVEFLVSFYNNEISEKSEIFDDQFSVERPDGSNFTLKIRSTKLEDSAMYFCASTGLAGAYEQYFGPGTRLTVT.